The clone carrying this TCR beta chain has more than one count but fewer than ten. The antigen remains undetermined. This record comes from a study of beta chain features in type 1 diabetes. Study results and caveats: In type 1 diabetes patients, VDJ junctions had fewer insertions; deletions at these junctions were more frequent.

cDNA synthesis used the whole RNA isolate, giving expressed TCRB sequences. The assay was immunoSEQ multiplex PCR, and TCRdb's table has in-frame clones only and misses some. The sample lists 350,000 to 450,000 clones; roughly 16% were seen once. The V and J ends lost 5 bases and 7 bases respectively, with 6 bases between them. The V gene's germline CDR1 is DFQATT and CDR2 SNEGSKA (reference sequence). This CDR3 has 10 amino acids. Via the markers CD45RO/CCR7/CD25/CD127/CD95/CD27, stem cell-like memory, regulatory, central memory and naive CD4+ cells were sorted. The sequence came from a young woman in good health. Sequencing was performed on naive CD4+ T cells from blood. V usage is TRBV20-1 and J usage is TRBJ2-1; D ambiguous. The CDR3 sequence: CSAQRNEQFF. CDR3 sequence (DNA): TGCAGTGCTCAGAGGAATGAGCAGTTCTTC.